The rows below give T cell receptor beta chains drawn from one sample of a study of early T cells in non-severe SARS-CoV-2 infection. TCRdb reprocessed the 5' RACE reads with MiXCR, giving one entry per CDR3 protein. The profile shows about 92,000 distinct CDR3 sequences, approximately 17% of them singletons. Sequencing used whole blood. The receptor set was obtained from an adult who was a healthcare worker with PCR-confirmed SARS-CoV-2 infection or an uninfected control (not recorded which). CDR3s include the opening cysteine and the closing phenylalanine or tryptophan. A D gene is named only where the DNA matches it firmly. Rows give clone size only sometimes, using once, few, many, or a class for an expanded clone.

TRBD1	TRBJ2-3	TRBV27	NA	CASSFTGQGADTQYF	TGTGCCAGCAGTTTCACTGGACAGGGGGCAGATACGCAGTATTTT
NA	TRBJ1-5	TRBV13	few	CASSLKQIGQPQHF	TGTGCCAGCAGCTTAAAACAGATCGGGCAGCCCCAGCATTTT
TRBD1	TRBJ2-2	TRBV7-9	NA	CASSSPRTGGSGELFF	TGTGCCAGCAGCTCCCCCCGGACAGGGGGCTCCGGGGAGCTGTTTTTT
NA	TRBJ2-3	TRBV27	many	CASKFGPSTDTQYF	TGTGCCAGCAAATTCGGCCCGTCCACAGATACGCAGTATTTT
TRBD1	TRBJ1-4	TRBV5-1	NA	CASSRGTGANEKLFF	TGCGCCAGCAGCAGAGGGACAGGGGCTAATGAAAAACTGTTTTTT
NA	TRBJ2-7	TRBV4-3	many	CASSQDYRLYYEQYF	TGCGCCAGCAGCCAAGATTACAGGTTGTACTACGAGCAGTACTTC
TRBD2	TRBJ2-7	TRBV12-3/TRBV12-4	few	CASSLNPRRGRSREQYF	TGTGCCAGCAGTTTAAACCCTCGGCGGGGGAGGTCACGCGAGCAGTACTTC
NA	TRBJ2-2	TRBV27	NA	CASSSVNTGELFF	TGTGCCAGCAGTTCAGTGAACACCGGGGAGCTGTTTTTT
NA	TRBJ2-6	TRBV29-1	few	CSVVSGANVLTF	TGCAGCGTTGTTTCTGGGGCCAACGTCCTGACTTTC
NA	TRBJ2-1	TRBV7-6	many	CASSVLTARILNEQFF	TGTGCCAGCAGCGTACTTACTGCCCGGATCCTAAATGAGCAGTTCTTC
NA	TRBJ2-1	TRBV10-2	many	CASSGTGSAYNEQFF	TGCGCCAGCAGTGGCACGGGTAGCGCCTACAATGAGCAGTTCTTC
NA	TRBJ2-7	TRBV12-3/TRBV12-4	many	CASSRGYEQYF	TGTGCCAGCAGTCGTGGGTACGAGCAGTACTTC
NA	TRBJ2-5	TRBV6-2/TRBV6-3	medium-sized	CASSYGSGSWETQYF	TGTGCCAGCAGTTACGGGTCGGGGAGTTGGGAGACCCAGTACTTC
NA	TRBJ1-3	TRBV18	few	CASARTDDSENTIYF	TGTGCCAGCGCCCGGACGGACGACTCTGAAAACACCATATATTTT
TRBD1	TRBJ1-6	TRBV3-1	few	CASSQGDRGRSPLHF	TGTGCCAGCAGTCAAGGGGACAGGGGACGATCACCCCTCCACTTT
NA	TRBJ2-2	TRBV29-1	few	CSADPGGELFF	TGCAGCGCCGACCCGGGCGGGGAGCTGTTTTTT
NA	TRBJ1-2	TRBV30	few	CAWSPGNLNNNYGYTF	TGTGCCTGGAGCCCCGGGAACCTAAATAATAACTATGGCTACACCTTC
TRBD1	TRBJ1-1	TRBV7-9	few	CASSLDAGGAFF	TGTGCCAGCAGCTTAGATGCAGGGGGAGCTTTCTTT
NA	TRBJ1-2	TRBV18	few	CASSRSGTTANYGYTF	TGTGCCAGCTCACGCTCCGGGACAACTGCTAACTATGGCTACACCTTC
NA	TRBJ2-5	TRBV28	few	CASSLFQYRSEETQYF	TGTGCCAGCAGTTTATTCCAGTACCGATCCGAAGAGACCCAGTACTTC
NA	TRBJ2-7	TRBV7-6	NA	CASSLGTAGSYEQYF	TGTGCCAGCAGCTTAGGGACGGCGGGCTCCTACGAGCAGTACTTC
TRBD1	TRBJ2-7	TRBV6-2/TRBV6-3	few	CASSSIDREWYEQYF	TGTGCCAGCAGTTCGATCGACAGGGAGTGGTACGAGCAGTACTTC
NA	TRBJ2-7	TRBV4-3	many	CASRLFIGAGEEYF	TGCGCCAGCAGGCTATTCATCGGGGCAGGAGAAGAGTACTTC
TRBD2	TRBJ2-3	TRBV5-5	NA	CASSLPSGVTDTQYF	TGTGCCAGCAGCTTGCCTAGCGGCGTCACAGATACGCAGTATTTT
TRBD2	TRBJ2-7	TRBV28	NA	CASSETSGRTYEQYF	TGTGCCAGCAGCGAAACTAGCGGGAGAACCTACGAGCAGTACTTC
NA	TRBJ2-1	TRBV6-2/TRBV6-3	NA	CASSYGGQTYNEQLF	TGTGCCAGCAGTTACGGCGGCCAAACTTACAATGAGCAGCTCTTC
NA	TRBJ2-1	TRBV11-2	many	CASSLELGMGGEQFF	TGTGCCAGCAGCTTAGAGTTGGGAATGGGGGGTGAGCAGTTCTTC
TRBD1	TRBJ1-2	TRBV4-3	few	CASSHYRGANYGYTF	TGCGCCAGCAGCCACTACAGGGGAGCTAACTATGGCTACACCTTC
TRBD1	TRBJ1-2	TRBV5-1	many	CASSFDRDRSFLEASNYGYTF	TGCGCCAGCAGCTTTGACCGGGACAGGTCGTTCCTGGAGGCGTCTAACTATGGCTACACCTTC
TRBD1	TRBJ1-2	TRBV28	NA	CASRRDLTGGNYGYTF	TGTGCCAGCAGACGGGACTTGACAGGGGGCAATTATGGCTACACCTTC
NA	TRBJ1-1	TRBV6-4	many	CASSGGENTEAFF	TGTGCCAGCAGTGGAGGGGAGAACACTGAAGCTTTCTTT
NA	TRBJ1-1	TRBV2	few	CASKQGVNTEAFF	TGTGCCAGCAAACAGGGCGTGAACACTGAAGCTTTCTTT
TRBD2	TRBJ2-3	TRBV12-3/TRBV12-4	NA	CASSPTSARWNDTQYF	TGTGCCAGCAGCCCCACTAGCGCCCGTTGGAACGATACGCAGTATTTT
NA	TRBJ1-2	TRBV3-1	NA	CASSQVQGSDGYTF	TGTGCCAGCAGCCAAGTACAGGGTTCGGATGGCTACACCTTC
NA	TRBJ2-1	TRBV6-2/TRBV6-3	NA	CASTQLPLESSYNEQFF	TGTGCCAGCACCCAACTGCCCTTAGAAAGCTCCTACAATGAGCAGTTCTTC
NA	TRBJ2-7	TRBV12-3/TRBV12-4	NA	CASSYEWSYEQYF	TGTGCCAGCAGTTATGAGTGGTCCTACGAGCAGTACTTC
TRBD2	TRBJ2-3	TRBV12-3/TRBV12-4	NA	CASSSLAGGSDTQYF	TGTGCCAGCAGTTCTTTAGCGGGAGGTTCAGATACGCAGTATTTT
NA	TRBJ2-1	TRBV9	NA	CASSVGVSPNEQFF	TGTGCCAGCAGCGTAGGAGTGTCCCCCAATGAGCAGTTCTTC
TRBD2	TRBJ2-1	TRBV6-5	NA	CASRPTSGYYNEQFF	TGTGCCAGCAGGCCTACTAGCGGGTACTACAATGAGCAGTTCTTC
NA	TRBJ1-5	TRBV28	NA	CASSFAGVGQPQHF	TGTGCCAGCAGTTTTGCAGGGGTTGGTCAGCCCCAGCATTTT
NA	TRBJ2-7	TRBV27	NA	CASSFGLQYEQYF	TGTGCCAGCAGTTTCGGGCTGCAATACGAGCAGTACTTC
NA	TRBJ2-3	TRBV3-2	NA	CASSQRLQRERTDTQYF	TGTGCCAGCAGCCAGAGGCTTCAGCGGGAGCGCACAGATACGCAGTATTTT